The entry that follows covers one T cell receptor beta chain sequence. The antigen remains unidentified. The treatment: around 19 received Ad26.COV2.S at low or high dose, single or two shots; about 5 received placebo; per-sample allocation not given. It was on day 63 after the first vaccine or placebo injection that samples were taken. The CDR3 has 15 residues. Germline V gene sequence: CDR1 KGHSH, CDR2 LQKENI. V shed 2 bases, J shed 3 bases, and the junction held 4 bases outside the gene matches. The data were taken from a study of Ad26.COV2.S vaccination and SARS-CoV-2 variants. Study-wide results and caveats: Placebo recipients showed lower spike-specific TCR breadth than vaccinees. Following vaccination, spike-specific CD8+ and CD4+ T cell responses reportedly exhibited substantial breadth.

Data came from immunoSEQ multiplex PCR; TCRdb stores just in-frame clones and leaves some out. The sample gives hundreds of thousands of clones, around 89% of which show up once; approximately 1.5% is in the top ten. The TCR was taken from a person between 18 and 60 years old who received the Ad26.COV2.S COVID-19 vaccine or a placebo. Sequenced here: peripheral blood, sampled in a trial of Ad26.COV2.S vaccine versus placebo. The chain employs TRBV18 and TRBJ1-1, with TRBD1 matching 9 bases. For the CDR3, the DNA is TGTGCCAGCTCACCAGGGACAGGGCCGGACACTGAAGCTTTCTTT. This codes for CASSPGTGPDTEAFF.